This passage covers 28 T cell receptor beta chains from one sample sequenced in a study of low-dose radiotherapy and immunotherapy resistance in tumors. Time point reported: after trial treatment. Regarding treatment: LDRT plus nivolumab, ipilimumab, low-dose cyclophosphamide and aspirin (RACIN trial). Primers used for first-strand cDNA, a TRAV- and TRBV-specific set, covered both alpha and beta chains. TCRs were put through approximately 20 PCR cycles of amplification with Phusion. A constant-region primer and the V-primer adapter served as the primer pair. TCRdb fed the reads into MiXCR, producing one record per CDR3 protein. The sample shows around 80,000 distinct CDR3 sequences, around a sixth of them seen only once. Sequenced material: PBMCs, taken after low-dose radiotherapy plus immunotherapy. All receptors derive from a male donor with prostate cancer.

This clonotype was seen ten or more times. This chain uses TRBV29-1 with TRBJ2-2; D is perhaps TRBD1 (5 bases). CDR1 SQVTM and CDR2 ANQGSEA come from the germline V gene. V lost 4 bases, J lost 5 bases, and 14 bases lay in between. The CDR3 spans 14 residues. Here the CDR3 reads CSVAGPGRTGELFF. The CDR3 DNA sequence: TGCAGCGTTGCGGGTCCAGGGCGGACCGGGGAGCTGTTTTTT.

This clonotype was recorded many times. The DNA of the CDR3 is TGTGCCAGCTCATCACAGGGGCAATCGCCCCAGCATTTT. Its translation is CASSSQGQSPQHF. The chain employs TRBV18 and TRBJ1-5; 7 bases are a match to TRBD1. The germline V gene encodes CDR1 KGHSH and CDR2 LQKENI. The CDR3 extends over 13 amino acids. V lost 5 bases to trimming and J lost 9 bases; unmatched junction nucleotides: 7.

In its sample, this clonotype was seen many times. The rearrangement links TRBV20-1 to TRBJ2-2; 10 positions agree with TRBD1. There are 14 residues in the CDR3. The germline V gene encodes CDR1 DFQATT and CDR2 SNEGSKA (reference sequence). J lost 7 bases, V lost 5 bases, and 7 bases had no gene match. The CDR3 bases are TGCAGTGCTCCCGGGACAGGGGTGGTCGGGGAGCTGTTTTTT. It specifies CSAPGTGVVGELFF.

In this sample, this clonotype turned up a few times. This chain links TRBV10-3 with TRBJ2-3; D unresolved. CDR1 and CDR2 from the germline V gene are ENHRY and SYGVKD. V lost 0 bases to trimming and J lost 2 bases, with 6 bases between them. CDR3 length: 14 amino acids. The CDR3 sequence is CAISESGPTDTQYF. In DNA form, the CDR3 reads TGTGCCATCAGTGAGTCGGGCCCCACAGATACGCAGTATTTT.

A word on this clonotype: Only one base separates this from a far larger clonotype, so it likely reflects a read error. This chain links TRBV6-5 with TRBJ1-4; D unresolved. Trimming took off 4 bases at V and 12 bases at J, with 18 bases between the two ends. Germline lookup yields CDR1 MNHEY and CDR2 SVGAGI. The CDR3 is 14 residues long. This CDR3 is CASSLRLVPKELFF. CDR3 coding DNA: TGTGCCAGCAGTTTGCGACTGGTCCCGAAGGAACTGTTTTTT.

The sample holds many counts of this clonotype. This rearrangement joins TRBV25-1 to TRBJ2-5, with 11 bases matching TRBD2. The CDR3 sequence is 18 residues long. Per the germline V gene, CDR1 is MGHDK and CDR2 is SYGVNS. The junction had 10 bases not matched to a gene; V was cut back by 3 bases and J by 1 base. The chain's CDR3 is CASSDVGGLAVFQETQYF. Written as DNA, the CDR3 is TGTGCCAGCAGTGATGTGGGGGGACTAGCGGTATTCCAAGAGACCCAGTACTTC.

This clonotype was seen ten or more times. J is TRBJ2-2 and V is TRBV7-6; D is perhaps TRBD1 (5 bases). Germline loops: CDR1 SGHVS, CDR2 FNYEAQ. The ends were cut back, 1 base at V and 4 bases at J, with 10 bases in the middle. The CDR3 is made up of 15 amino acids. CDR3 sequence (DNA): TGTGCCAGCAGCTTAGGTCAGGGCGGCACCGGGGAGCTGTTTTTT. As protein: CASSLGQGGTGELFF.

In this sample, this clonotype turned up a few times. The chain recombines TRBV7-9 with TRBJ2-1; unclear D gene. Germline CDR1 SEHNR, CDR2 FQNEAQ (reference sequence). This CDR3 contains 11 residues. V was cut by 5 bases and J by 10 bases, with 9 bases left in between. The DNA for the CDR3 is TGTGCCAGCAGCCCCGGCTACGAGCAGTTCTTC. Encoded protein: CASSPGYEQFF.

This clonotype occurred many times. A read error may account for a junction end that differs from germline. V and J are TRBV5-1 and TRBJ2-7, with D possibly being TRBD1 (6 bases). There are 15 residues in the CDR3. Per germline, CDR1 SGHRS and CDR2 YFSETQ. The CDR3 DNA reads TGCGCCAGCAGCTTGGAATCAGGGGCCCCTACGAGCAGAGACTTC. This codes for CASSLESGAPTSRDF.

This clonotype has at least ten counts. The rearrangement uses TRBV5-5 and TRBJ1-2; tentative D call: TRBD1 (5 bases). CDR3 size: 13 residues. V was trimmed by 0 bases and J by 4 bases, leaving 7 bases between them. Looked up from germline, CDR1 is SGHKS and CDR2 is YYEKEE (reference sequence). CDR3: CASSLAGSYGYTF. Written as DNA, the CDR3 is TGTGCCAGCAGCTTGGCAGGGAGCTATGGCTACACCTTC.

The rearrangement links TRBV3-1 to TRBJ2-7; perhaps TRBD1 as D (5 bases). Trimming took 2 bases from V and 5 from J, leaving 13 bases between them. CDR1 and CDR2 (germline): LGHDT, YNNKEL (reference sequence). The CDR3 contains 14 residues. The CDR3 nucleotides are TGTGCCAGCAGCCAACCCACTCAGGGCGACGAGCAGTACTTC. This translates into CASSQPTQGDEQYF.

Concerning this clonotype: With a far larger clone one base away, a read error is the likely cause. This chain links TRBV13 with TRBJ2-5; 8 positions match TRBD2. V dropped 5 bases and J dropped 11; count of bases not matched to a gene: 16. Germline CDR1 reads PRHDT; CDR2 reads FYEKMQ (reference sequence). CDR3 length: 15 residues. CDR3 in DNA: TGTGCCAGCAGCCCCGCGGCCCGGGGGGGCAATGAGCAGTACTTC. Residues: CASSPAARGGNEQYF. Supplemented by reference TRBV13 and TRBJ2-5, the full variable domain reads AAGVIQSPRHLIKEKRETATLKCYPIPRHDTVYWYQQGPGQDPQFLISFYEKMQSDKGSIPDRFSAQQFSDYHSELNMSSLELGDSALYFCASSPAARGGNEQYFGPGTRLLVL.

Concerning this clonotype: A read error likely explains this, since a far larger clone differs by one base. The V gene is TRBV14, the J gene TRBJ2-1; D is uncertain. Germline V gives CDR1 SGHDN, CDR2 FVKESK. Between the trimmed V and J ends, which lost 3 bases and 10 bases, there was a span of 16 bases. This CDR3 has 14 amino acids. In DNA form, the CDR3 reads TGTGCCAGCAGCCATCGGGCTCTTTTAGACGAGCAGTTCTTC. Translating it yields CASSHRALLDEQFF.

In this sample, this clonotype turned up many times. This chain uses TRBV28 with TRBJ1-2; 10 bases are a match to TRBD1. From germline, CDR1 is MDHEN and CDR2 SYDVKM. The CDR3 has 14 residues. V trimming: 7 bases; J trimming: 4 bases; junction bases outside the gene matches: 6. The CDR3 nucleotides read TGTGCCAGCACCAGGGGACAGGGGTTCTATGGCTACACCTTC. Protein product: CASTRGQGFYGYTF.

This clonotype was recorded many times. The J gene is TRBJ2-3, the V gene TRBV4-1; D remains unclear. The germline gives CDR1 MGHRA, CDR2 YSYEKL. V was cut by 4 bases and J by 6 bases, with 11 bases left in between. The CDR3 loop spans 13 amino acids. CDR3 region: CASSPPTGDTQYF. The DNA of the CDR3 is TGCGCCAGCAGCCCACCAACCGGGGATACGCAGTATTTT.

This clonotype was seen repeatedly, ten times or more. CDR3 loop: CASKPQGASGNTIYF. The CDR3 region has the DNA TGTGCCAGCAAACCACAGGGGGCTTCTGGAAACACCATATATTTT. The chain uses TRBV28 and TRBJ1-3; 9 nucleotides line up with TRBD1. Germline-derived CDR1 and CDR2 are MDHEN and SYDVKM. Losses at the gene ends were 7 bases for V and 1 base for J; bases not matched to a gene: 5. The CDR3 totals 15 residues.

The count of this clonotype is one. The chain uses TRBV19 and TRBJ2-5; D gene uncertain. V dropped 8 bases and J dropped 1 base, with 2 bases sitting between them. This CDR3 is 10 amino acids long. Germline V lookup: CDR1 LNHDA, CDR2 SQIVND (reference sequence). CDR3 sequence (DNA): TGTGCCAGTGGCCAAGAGACCCAGTACTTC. This translates into CASGQETQYF.

This clonotype was found many times. The genes are TRBV28 and TRBJ2-1, with D tentatively TRBD1 (6 bases). The germline V gene encodes CDR1 MDHEN and CDR2 SYDVKM. This CDR3 region has 12 residues. Trimming removed 7 bases at V and 10 bases at J, with 14 bases between. CDR3 residues: CASKGDRYEQFF. CDR3 DNA sequence: TGTGCCAGCAAGGGGGACCGATACGAGCAGTTCTTC.

The chain employs TRBV28 and TRBJ2-1; 10 nucleotides match TRBD2. Germline CDR1 is MDHEN and CDR2 is SYDVKM. This CDR3 region has 14 residues. Germline trimming cut 5 bases from V and 9 bases from J; bases unmatched to any gene: 7. CDR3 DNA sequence: TGTGCCAGCAGTCTGACTAGCGGGTTGGGTGAGCAGTTCTTC. Its protein product is CASSLTSGLGEQFF.

In the case of this clonotype: Since a far larger clone is one base different, this is likely a read error. The chain couples TRBV5-3 to TRBJ2-7, with TRBD2 matching 7 bases. TRBV5-3 is filed as an ORF, its function uncertain. V shed 8 bases, J shed 1 base, and the junction held 9 bases outside the gene matches. The CDR3 consists of 14 residues. The CDR3 is CASSATSESYEQYF. In DNA form, the CDR3 reads TGTGCCAGCAGCGCTACTAGCGAGTCCTACGAGCAGTACTTC.

Note on this clonotype: This likely came from a read error, as a far larger clone is one base away. The chain employs TRBV24-1 and TRBJ2-7, with D hard to call. This CDR3 is built from 13 residues. The V end was cut by 7 bases, the J end by 7 bases, with 16 bases between. Germline V gene sequence: CDR1 KGHDR, CDR2 SFDVKD. This CDR3 is CATSSLGYNEQYF. CDR3 sequence (DNA): TGTGCCACCAGCTCTCTCGGCTACAATGAGCAGTACTTC.

In this sample, this clonotype turned up many times. V and J are TRBV7-9 and TRBJ2-7; D might be TRBD1 or TRBD2, each matching 5 bases. The CDR3 has 17 residues. Germline values: CDR1 SEHNR, CDR2 FQNEAQ (reference sequence). The V end lost 3 bases, the J end lost 2 bases, and 20 bases lay between the germline ends. The CDR3 here is CASSLGVLVEMTYEQYF. CDR3 coding DNA: TGTGCCAGCAGCTTGGGGGTATTGGTAGAGATGACCTACGAGCAGTACTTC.

On this clonotype itself: A read error is likely here: a far larger clone is one base away. The J gene is TRBJ2-7, the V gene TRBV6-2 or TRBV6-3; 10 bases are shared with TRBD1. Germline CDR1 reads MNHEY; CDR2 reads SVGEGT. This CDR3 is 15 amino acids long. V was pared by 6 bases and J by 7 bases, with 12 bases of the junction left unmatched. In DNA, the CDR3 is TGTGCCAGCAGGCGCCGCGGGGACAGGGGAAATGAGCAGTACTTC. Its translation is CASRRRGDRGNEQYF.

This clonotype was seen ten or more times. The rearrangement links TRBV19 to TRBJ2-1, with TRBD2 matching over 11 bases. CDR3 size: 15 residues. Germline V gives CDR1 LNHDA, CDR2 SQIVND (reference sequence). After removal of 4 bases from V and 2 bases from J, the junction contained 1 base not matched to a gene. The CDR3 nucleotides read TGTGCCAGTAGTACGGGACTAGCGGCCTACAATGAGCAGTTCTTC. Translation: CASSTGLAAYNEQFF.

Ten or more counts support this clonotype. The chain couples TRBV18 to TRBJ2-3; D possibly matches TRBD1 or TRBD2 (7 bases each). The CDR3 runs to 14 residues. Between the trimmed V and J ends, which lost 6 bases and 6 bases, there was a span of 16 bases. Germline loops: CDR1 KGHSH, CDR2 LQKENI. The CDR3 DNA sequence: TGTGCCAGCTCCGGGGGGACAGCAGATGATACGCAGTATTTT. It yields the protein CASSGGTADDTQYF.

This clonotype was found many times. This chain links TRBV5-4 with TRBJ2-2, with 11 bases fitting TRBD1. The CDR3 spans 19 residues. Germline CDR1 and CDR2: SGHNT and YYREEE (reference sequence). J gave up 0 bases and V 2 bases, and 9 bases lay outside the gene matches. Here the CDR3 reads CASSFPPGQGDTNTGELFF. Here the CDR3 DNA reads TGTGCCAGCAGCTTTCCCCCGGGACAGGGGGATACGAACACCGGGGAGCTGTTTTTT.

The table lists this clonotype with a few counts. This rearrangement joins TRBV7-2 to TRBJ1-4; D is uncertain. Trimming pared 2 bases from V and 5 bases from J, leaving 12 bases between. Germline V gives CDR1 SGHTA, CDR2 FQGNSA. The CDR3 is 15 residues long. Written as DNA, the CDR3 is TGTGCCAGCAGCTTACAGTGGGGAGGGAATGAAAAACTGTTTTTT. It specifies CASSLQWGGNEKLFF.

As to this clonotype: It is likely a read error: a sequence one base away is far more abundant. The chain combines TRBV10-3 with TRBJ2-7, with D perhaps TRBD2 (6 bases). The CDR3 length is 15 residues. The ends were cut back, 5 bases at V and 3 bases at J, with 17 bases in the middle. Per the germline V gene, CDR1 is ENHRY and CDR2 is SYGVKD. The CDR3 coding sequence is TGTGCCATCAGTCCGGAGGGGCCAAGAATCTACGAGCAGTACTTC. Translating gives CAISPEGPRIYEQYF.